The present TCR beta chain was sequenced within a study of beta chain features in type 1 diabetes. General study points: When cDNA is sequenced, cells with high TCR expression could be over-represented. No resolution was reached here on whether HLA type influences TCRB rearrangement. TCRB CDR3 length was moderately but significantly reduced in all four CD4+ subsets of Type 1 diabetes patients.

It was one heparinised blood draw, averaging about 116 mL, that each donor gave. This clone has more than one count but fewer than ten. The target antigen is unknown. Every isolated RNA sample was fully reverse transcribed, so sequencing captured expressed TCRB transcripts. Clones were sequenced by immunoSEQ multiplex PCR, and TCRdb holds only the in-frame ones, with some missing. This table has a few hundred thousand clones, 9.6% appearing once. The CDR3 sequence is 15 residues long. In germline, CDR1 is LNHNV, CDR2 YYDKDF (reference sequence). Trimming shortened V by 3 bases and J by 4 bases, and 13 bases separated the two germline ends.

The chain is built from TRBV15 and TRBJ1-3, with D unclear. This TCR was recovered from a man aged 25 to 45 with type 1 diabetes. Input material: central memory CD4+ T cells from blood. The CDR3 region has the DNA TGTGCCACCAGCAGGACCTCGCTTGAAGGAAACACCATATATTTT. Protein: CATSRTSLEGNTIYF.